The 32 T cell receptor beta chains in this list originate from one sample, sequenced in a study of shared clonotypes between healthy human individuals. Terminally differentiated effector memory CD45RA+ cells were excluded by CCR7 positive selection of CD45RO-negative cells. The repertoire was sequenced with immunoSEQ multiplex PCR; TCRdb's copy has only in-frame clones and lacks some. The sample shows about 2.1 million clones, 90% to 95% of them seen only once. Sequenced input: naive CD8+ T cells from PBMCs. The receptors were sampled from a man younger than 35 in good health. Some clones in this sample may be carry-over from other donors' samples.

The chain employs TRBV15 and TRBJ1-5, with D possibly matching TRBD1 (6 bases). CDR1 LNHNV and CDR2 YYDKDF come from the germline V gene (reference sequence). The CDR3 sequence is 14 residues long. V was clipped by 6 bases and J by 4 bases, with 13 bases between them. The DNA for the CDR3 is TGTGCCACCAGACCGAAGGGGGAGAATCAGCCCCAGCATTTT. As protein: CATRPKGENQPQHF.

V and J are TRBV6-1 and TRBJ2-3; D gene unclear. The CDR3 covers 13 residues. Trimming shortened V by 0 bases and J by 1 base, and 2 bases separated the two germline ends. The germline V gene encodes CDR1 MNHNS and CDR2 SASEGT. DNA for the CDR3: TGTGCCAGCAGTGAAGCGGGCACAGATACGCAGTATTTT. It specifies CASSEAGTDTQYF.

The chain recombines TRBV5-1 with TRBJ2-7; the D gene is possibly TRBD1 (6 bases). Germline CDR1 SGHRS, CDR2 YFSETQ. Deletions cut 7 bases from V and 0 bases from J, with 11 bases between. This CDR3 region has 13 residues. CDR3 DNA sequence: TGCGCCAGCGGAACGGACAGCTCCTACGAGCAGTACTTC. Amino acid sequence: CASGTDSSYEQYF.

V and J are TRBV25-1 and TRBJ2-1; 7 bases match TRBD1. The V and J ends lost 5 bases and 3 bases, in that order; junction bases with no gene match: 4. CDR1 and CDR2 from the germline V gene are MGHDK and SYGVNS. The CDR3 extends over 14 amino acids. The CDR3 loop reads CASSYGQDYNEQFF. The CDR3 nucleotides are TGTGCCAGCAGTTATGGACAGGACTACAATGAGCAGTTCTTC. The complete variable domain, with remaining parts taken from reference TRBV25-1 and TRBJ2-1, reads EADIYQTPRYLVIGTGKKITLECSQTMGHDKMYWYQQDPGMELHLIHYSYGVNSTEKGDLSSESTVSRIRTEHFPLTLESARPSHTSQYLCASSYGQDYNEQFFGPGTRLTVL.

Comments on this clone: Other DNA sequences of this sample code for an identical CDR3. The chain links TRBV9 to TRBJ2-7; 7 nucleotides match TRBD2. From germline, CDR1 is SGDLS and CDR2 YYNGEE. V was pared by 0 bases and J by 3 bases, with 6 bases of the junction left unmatched. The CDR3 runs 15 residues. The CDR3 is CASSVATSANYEQYF. The CDR3 DNA reads as TGTGCCAGCAGCGTAGCAACTAGCGCAAACTACGAGCAGTACTTC.

The genes are TRBV7-9 and TRBJ1-5, with 10 positions matching TRBD1. V trimming: 5 bases; J trimming: 6 bases; junction bases outside the gene matches: 7. The CDR3 totals 15 residues. CDR1 and CDR2 (germline): SEHNR, FQNEAQ (reference sequence). The CDR3 DNA reads as TGTGCCAGCAGCCCGGGGGGGACAGGGGCTCAGCCCCAGCATTTT. This gives the protein CASSPGGTGAQPQHF.

This clone was seen a single time. This sequence joins TRBV25-1 and TRBJ2-7; D is unresolved. The CDR3 has 11 residues. The ends were cut back, 9 bases at V and 6 bases at J, with 12 bases in the middle. Germline-derived CDR1 and CDR2 are MGHDK and SYGVNS. In DNA form, the CDR3 reads TGTGCCAGTTCTGTGTACGGCGAGCAGTACTTC. As protein: CASSVYGEQYF.

The chain couples TRBV7-6 to TRBJ2-7; D tentatively reads TRBD1 or TRBD2 (6 bases each). The V end lost 5 bases, the J end lost 5 bases, and 22 bases lay between the germline ends. The CDR3 has 16 residues. The V gene's germline CDR1 is SGHVS and CDR2 FNYEAQ. CDR3 loop: CASSPGRGQRGDEQYF. CDR3 sequence (DNA): TGTGCCAGCAGCCCCGGGCGGGGACAACGAGGGGACGAGCAGTACTTC.

This clone was picked up one time. The chain uses TRBV27 and TRBJ2-3; D unclear. The germline gives CDR1 MNHEY, CDR2 SMNVEV (reference sequence). Trimming took 6 bases from V and 2 from J, leaving 27 bases between them. This CDR3 contains 19 residues. The DNA of the CDR3 is TGTGCCAGCAGCTACACCCCGGGTGTAACTATTAAGGACACAGATACGCAGTATTTT. Translation: CASSYTPGVTIKDTDTQYF.

The V gene is TRBV11-2, the J gene TRBJ1-2, with 8 bases matching TRBD1. V dropped 10 bases and J dropped 3; count of bases not matched to a gene: 7. This CDR3 is 13 amino acids long. Germline CDR1 and CDR2: SGHAT and FQNNGV. CDR3 protein: CAIVDREDYGYTF. CDR3 sequence (DNA): TGTGCCATCGTGGACAGGGAAGACTATGGCTACACCTTC.

CDR3 region: CASGASGAYNEQFF. The CDR3 coding sequence is TGTGCCAGCGGCGCTAGCGGGGCCTACAATGAGCAGTTCTTC. The V gene is TRBV27, the J gene TRBJ2-1, with 9 bases fitting TRBD2. Germline CDR1 and CDR2: MNHEY and SMNVEV (reference sequence). The CDR3 spans 14 residues. The V and J ends lost 8 bases and 2 bases, in that order; junction bases with no gene match: 4.

Points on this clone: The sample has other DNA sequences that encode this CDR3 too. The V call is TRBV9, the J call TRBJ2-7; D is ambiguous. The V end was cut by 0 bases, the J end by 2 bases, with 6 bases between. CDR1 and CDR2 from the germline V gene are SGDLS and YYNGEE. The CDR3 totals 13 residues. The CDR3 loop is CASSVDGAYEQYF. The CDR3 nucleotides read TGTGCCAGCAGCGTAGATGGGGCCTACGAGCAGTACTTC.

This clone was observed a single time. The V gene is TRBV2, the J gene TRBJ2-5; D might be TRBD1 or TRBD2, each matching 5 bases. Trimming removed 5 bases from V and 3 bases from J, with 13 bases in between. Germline V gives CDR1 SNHLY, CDR2 FYNNEI. There are 14 residues in the CDR3. DNA of the CDR3: TGTGCCAGCAGTTCCAGGGTGAGGGAAGAGACCCAGTACTTC. This sequence encodes CASSSRVREETQYF.

This chain connects TRBV30 to TRBJ2-7; TRBD1 aligns across 9 bases. This CDR3 spans 13 amino acids. CDR1 is GTSNPN, CDR2 SVGIG, per germline (reference sequence). The ends lost 0 bases at V and 5 bases at J; junction bases unmatched: 2. The CDR3 nucleotides are TGTGCCTGGAGTGTAGGGACAGGGCACGAGCAGTACTTC. This sequence encodes CAWSVGTGHEQYF. Looking up the rest from reference TRBV30 and TRBJ2-7 gives the full variable domain: SQTIHQWPATLVQPVGSPLSLECTVEGTSNPNLYWYRQAAGRGLQLLFYSVGIGQISSEVPQNLSASRPQDRQFILSSKKLLLSDSGFYLCAWSVGTGHEQYFGPGTRLTVT.

The rearrangement joins TRBV29-1 to TRBJ1-4; the D is unclear. V was cut by 4 bases and J by 8 bases, with 11 bases left in between. The CDR3 covers 12 residues. Germline V lookup: CDR1 SQVTM, CDR2 ANQGSEA. This CDR3 reads CSVAGSREKLFF. CDR3 coding DNA: TGCAGCGTTGCGGGGAGTAGGGAAAAACTGTTTTTT.

The CDR3 nucleotides read TGTGCCAGCAGCCCGGTGTTCCTAGCGCGATCTAGCACAGATACGCAGTATTTT. Protein product: CASSPVFLARSSTDTQYF. The rearrangement joins TRBV7-9 to TRBJ2-3, with D perhaps matching TRBD2 (6 bases). Germline-derived CDR1 and CDR2 are SEHNR and FQNEAQ (reference sequence). Trimming pared 5 bases from V and 0 bases from J, leaving 21 bases between. This CDR3 is built from 18 residues.

The chain couples TRBV5-1 to TRBJ2-1, with 9 bases matching TRBD2. From germline, CDR1 is SGHRS and CDR2 YFSETQ. V lost 0 bases, J lost 4 bases, and 11 bases stayed unmatched. The CDR3 has 18 amino acids. The CDR3 sequence is CASSLELAGANFYNEQFF. The DNA of the CDR3 is TGCGCCAGCAGCTTGGAGTTAGCGGGAGCGAACTTTTACAATGAGCAGTTCTTC.

V usage is TRBV28 and J usage is TRBJ2-7; possibly TRBD1 for D (6 bases). Trimming shortened V by 0 bases and J by 4 bases, and 10 bases separated the two germline ends. Germline CDR1 and CDR2: MDHEN and SYDVKM. The CDR3 is 14 amino acids. The DNA for the CDR3 is TGTGCCAGCAGTTTATGGGGAACAGGGTACGAGCAGTACTTC. Translation gives CASSLWGTGYEQYF.

The rearrangement uses TRBV27 and TRBJ1-5; D is uncertain. Per the germline V gene, CDR1 is MNHEY and CDR2 is SMNVEV (reference sequence). There are 14 residues in the CDR3. Trimming cost V 2 bases and J 12 bases, with 17 bases left between them. CDR3 sequence reads: CASSLMGRPLLQHF. CDR3 sequence (DNA): TGTGCCAGCAGTTTAATGGGCAGACCACTCCTCCAGCATTTT.

This clone occurred once. V is TRBV7-8 and J is TRBJ1-1; D unresolved. Trimming took 1 base from V and 3 from J, leaving 9 bases between them. This CDR3 has 14 residues. CDR1 is SGHVS, CDR2 FQNEAQ, per germline. The CDR3 bases are TGTGCCAGCAGCTTAGATGTGAAGGACACTGAAGCTTTCTTT. Its protein is CASSLDVKDTEAFF. Complete variable domain (other parts from reference TRBV7-8 and TRBJ1-1): GAGVSQSPRYKVAKRGQDVALRCDPISGHVSLFWYQQALGQGPEFLTYFQNEAQLDKSGLPSDRFFAERPEGSVSTLKIQRTQQEDSAVYLCASSLDVKDTEAFFGQGTRLTVV.

J is TRBJ2-2 and V is TRBV27; tentatively, D is TRBD2 (7 bases). V lost 3 bases and J lost 9, with 14 bases in between. Germline V CDR1 and CDR2: MNHEY, SMNVEV (reference sequence). The CDR3 has 14 residues. DNA for the CDR3: TGTGCCAGCAGTTTCGGGGGGCTTTCGAGGGAGCTGTTTTTT. Translation gives CASSFGGLSRELFF.

The V gene is TRBV27, the J gene TRBJ2-1; unclear D gene. The germline CDR1 and CDR2 sequences are MNHEY and SMNVEV (reference sequence). Trimming cost V 8 bases and J 5 bases, with 16 bases left between them. The CDR3 length is 14 residues. This chain's CDR3 is CASQETPVDNEQFF. In nucleotides, the CDR3 is TGTGCCAGCCAAGAAACCCCGGTGGACAATGAGCAGTTCTTC.

This sequence joins TRBV27 and TRBJ1-1, with TRBD1 matching 7 bases. The V segment lost 5 bases and the J segment 3 bases; nucleotides outside the gene matches: 6. Germline-derived CDR1 and CDR2 are MNHEY and SMNVEV (reference sequence). CDR3 length: 14 amino acids. The CDR3 nucleotides are TGTGCCAGCAGTATCCAGGGGGGAGACACTGAAGCTTTCTTT. Amino acid sequence: CASSIQGGDTEAFF.

A note on this clone: Other DNA variants within this sample encode the same CDR3. V is TRBV7-9 and J is TRBJ2-7; possibly TRBD2 for D (6 bases). V lost 5 bases to trimming and J lost 5 bases, with 10 bases between them. The germline V gene encodes CDR1 SEHNR and CDR2 FQNEAQ (reference sequence). CDR3 size: 12 residues. The CDR3 region has the DNA TGTGCCAGCAGCCCCCCGGGAGACGAGCAGTACTTC. It translates to CASSPPGDEQYF. Supplemented by reference TRBV7-9 and TRBJ2-7, the full variable domain reads DTGVSQNPRHKITKRGQNVTFRCDPISEHNRLYWYRQTLGQGPEFLTYFQNEAQLEKSRLLSDRFSAERPKGSFSTLEIQRTEQGDSAMYLCASSPPGDEQYFGPGTRLTVT.

The chain employs TRBV19 and TRBJ1-1; 9 bases are shared with TRBD1. The J segment lost 5 bases and the V segment lost 4 bases, leaving 8 bases of the junction unmatched. The germline V gene has CDR1 LNHDA and CDR2 SQIVND (reference sequence). The CDR3 spans 15 residues. The CDR3 sequence is CASSSPTGGDTEAFF. Written as DNA, the CDR3 is TGTGCCAGTAGTAGCCCGACAGGGGGGGATACTGAAGCTTTCTTT.

J is TRBJ2-1 and V is TRBV7-9; D is perhaps TRBD1 (5 bases). CDR3 length: 16 residues. V lost 4 bases and J 2 bases, leaving 15 bases between the germline ends. Germline-derived CDR1 and CDR2 are SEHNR and FQNEAQ (reference sequence). As DNA, the CDR3 is TGTGCCAGCAGCTCTCTTGGACATCCCACCTACAATGAGCAGTTCTTC. Protein sequence: CASSSLGHPTYNEQFF.

This clone was counted a single time. The chain combines TRBV4-1 with TRBJ1-1; 10 positions agree with TRBD1. CDR1 is MGHRA and CDR2 is YSYEKL in the germline V gene. The CDR3 is made up of 15 amino acids. V lost 4 bases and J lost 1; bases outside the gene matches: 3. This CDR3 reads CASSLRTGGNTEAFF. The CDR3 nucleotides are TGCGCCAGCAGCCTCCGGACAGGGGGGAACACTGAAGCTTTCTTT.

This sequence joins TRBV10-1 and TRBJ2-5, with unresolved D. Germline V gene data show CDR1 as WNHNN and CDR2 as SYGVQD (reference sequence). The CDR3 is 13 residues long. Trimming removed 3 bases from V and 5 bases from J, with 10 bases in between. CDR3 nucleotides: TGCGCCAGCAGTGAAGCAGTTATTGAGACCCAGTACTTC. It translates to CASSEAVIETQYF.

V gene TRBV9 combines with J gene TRBJ2-5; 12 positions match TRBD2. Germline V gene data show CDR1 as SGDLS and CDR2 as YYNGEE. The CDR3 sequence is 16 residues long. V shed 4 bases, J shed 6 bases, and the junction held 10 bases outside the gene matches. The CDR3 here is CASSPRTSGVQQTQYF. The CDR3 nucleotides are TGTGCCAGCAGCCCCCGGACTAGCGGGGTTCAACAGACCCAGTACTTC.

This chain joins TRBV28 and TRBJ2-5; TRBD2 aligns across 15 bases. From germline, CDR1 is MDHEN and CDR2 SYDVKM. The V gene end was trimmed by 4 bases and the J gene end by 1 base; junction bases not matched to a gene: 4. The CDR3 runs 17 residues. In DNA form, the CDR3 reads TGTGCCAGCAGTTCCGGACTAGCGGGAGGGCTCCAAGAGACCCAGTACTTC. Its translation is CASSSGLAGGLQETQYF.

V and J are TRBV6-1 and TRBJ2-3; 11 bases fit TRBD2. CDR1 is MNHNS and CDR2 is SASEGT in the germline V gene. V shed 6 bases and J 3 bases; nucleotides not matched to a gene: 5. This CDR3 contains 15 residues. The CDR3 is CASSLTSGKTDTQYF. The CDR3 nucleotides read TGTGCCAGCAGCTTGACTAGCGGGAAGACAGATACGCAGTATTTT.

This chain joins TRBV9 and TRBJ2-1; possible D gene TRBD2, 6 bases. The V gene lost 3 bases and the J gene lost 2 bases, with 18 bases spanning the gap. Germline V gives CDR1 SGDLS, CDR2 YYNGEE. CDR3 size: 17 residues. CDR3 DNA sequence: TGTGCCAGCAGCGGAGCCCTCAAAGCGGGCACCTACAATGAGCAGTTCTTC. Its protein product is CASSGALKAGTYNEQFF.